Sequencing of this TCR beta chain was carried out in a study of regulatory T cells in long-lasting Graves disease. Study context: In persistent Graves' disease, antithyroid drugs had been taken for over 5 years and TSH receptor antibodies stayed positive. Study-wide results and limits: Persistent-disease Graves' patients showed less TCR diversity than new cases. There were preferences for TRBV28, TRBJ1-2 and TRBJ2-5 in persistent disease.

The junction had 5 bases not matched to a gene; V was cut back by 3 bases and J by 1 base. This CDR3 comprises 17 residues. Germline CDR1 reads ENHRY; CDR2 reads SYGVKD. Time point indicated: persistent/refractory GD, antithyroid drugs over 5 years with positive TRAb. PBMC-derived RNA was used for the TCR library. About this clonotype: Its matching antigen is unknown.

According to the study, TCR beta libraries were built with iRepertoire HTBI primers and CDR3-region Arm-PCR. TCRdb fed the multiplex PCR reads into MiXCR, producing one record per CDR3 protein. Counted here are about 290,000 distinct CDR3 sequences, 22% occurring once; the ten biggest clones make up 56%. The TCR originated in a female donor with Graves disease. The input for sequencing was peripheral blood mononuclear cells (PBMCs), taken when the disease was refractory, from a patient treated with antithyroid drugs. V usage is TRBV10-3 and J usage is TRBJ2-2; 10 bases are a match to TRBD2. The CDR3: CAISDPRLAGNTGELFF. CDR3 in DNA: TGTGCCATCAGTGATCCCAGACTAGCGGGGAACACCGGGGAGCTGTTTTTT.